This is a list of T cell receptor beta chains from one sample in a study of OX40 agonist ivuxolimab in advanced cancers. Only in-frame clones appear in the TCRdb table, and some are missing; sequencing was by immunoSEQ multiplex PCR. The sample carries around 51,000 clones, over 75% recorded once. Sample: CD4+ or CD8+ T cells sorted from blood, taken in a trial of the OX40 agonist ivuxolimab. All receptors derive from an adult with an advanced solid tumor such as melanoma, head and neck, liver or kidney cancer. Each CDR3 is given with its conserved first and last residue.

cdr3_aa: CATQGREYTGELFF; v_call: TRBV5-1; j_call: TRBJ2-2
cdr3_aa: CASSVVQGAGTDTQYF; v_call: TRBV9; j_call: TRBJ2-3
cdr3_aa: CASSQGRANYGYTF; v_call: TRBV27; j_call: TRBJ1-2
cdr3_aa: CASTDGLGGNYNEQFF; v_call: TRBV19; j_call: TRBJ2-1
cdr3_aa: CASSATSGARELFF; v_call: TRBV11-2; j_call: TRBJ2-2
cdr3_aa: CATSRDGRLSGYNEQFF; v_call: TRBV15; j_call: TRBJ2-1
cdr3_aa: CASSLTGAANVLTF; v_call: TRBV11-2; j_call: TRBJ2-6
cdr3_aa: CASSRYRTGVAGELFF; v_call: TRBV5-6; j_call: TRBJ2-2
cdr3_aa: CASRPGTRNTGELFF; v_call: TRBV27; j_call: TRBJ2-2
cdr3_aa: CASSLGTGKGSNEKLFF; v_call: TRBV5-1; j_call: TRBJ1-4
cdr3_aa: CASSSAGDNTEAFF; v_call: TRBV28; j_call: TRBJ1-1
cdr3_aa: CASSLLAGTSSGANVLTF; v_call: TRBV28; j_call: TRBJ2-6
cdr3_aa: CASSLMTSGPDTQYF; v_call: TRBV7-3; j_call: TRBJ2-3
cdr3_aa: CASRDRVGTVEAFF; v_call: TRBV27; j_call: TRBJ1-1
cdr3_aa: CAITPKAGGPNEQYF; v_call: TRBV10-3; j_call: TRBJ2-7
cdr3_aa: CASSSGTSGYNEQFF; v_call: TRBV7-3; j_call: TRBJ2-1
cdr3_aa: CASSASGTSGSWEQYF; v_call: TRBV28; j_call: TRBJ2-7
cdr3_aa: CASSMQADSYEQYF; v_call: TRBV19; j_call: TRBJ2-7
cdr3_aa: CASSSVETGFYGYTF; v_call: TRBV18; j_call: TRBJ1-2
cdr3_aa: CASSFRTPGDEQFF; v_call: TRBV5-1; j_call: TRBJ2-1
cdr3_aa: CASSYLAGGYEQYF; v_call: TRBV28; j_call: TRBJ2-7
cdr3_aa: CASSSGQGGGSEQFF; v_call: TRBV7-8; j_call: TRBJ2-1
cdr3_aa: CASSRSDVAGSSYEQYF; v_call: TRBV4-2; j_call: TRBJ2-7
cdr3_aa: CAIRNSGISYNEQFF; v_call: TRBV10-3; j_call: TRBJ2-1
cdr3_aa: CASSFQDYLYEQYF; v_call: TRBV28; j_call: TRBJ2-7
cdr3_aa: CASSLGGIPHEQYF; v_call: TRBV7-8; j_call: TRBJ2-7
cdr3_aa: CASSTGTGFSYEQYF; v_call: TRBV19; j_call: TRBJ2-7
cdr3_aa: CASRQSGGNQGQPQHF; v_call: TRBV28; j_call: TRBJ1-5
cdr3_aa: CASSPLAGGGNEQFF; v_call: TRBV5-1; j_call: TRBJ2-1
cdr3_aa: CATLLFRDSGNTIYF; v_call: TRBV15; j_call: TRBJ1-3
cdr3_aa: CASSLTRDSWDEQYF; v_call: TRBV7-3; j_call: TRBJ2-7
cdr3_aa: CASSVVGLSDTQYF; v_call: TRBV9; j_call: TRBJ2-3
cdr3_aa: CASSLRGSTDTQYF; v_call: TRBV7-3; j_call: TRBJ2-3
cdr3_aa: CASTVPFSGLSHSGEQFF; v_call: TRBV7-9; j_call: TRBJ2-1
cdr3_aa: CASEGQGNYGYTF; v_call: TRBV2; j_call: TRBJ1-2
cdr3_aa: CASSFGRGWNQPQHF; v_call: TRBV27; j_call: TRBJ1-5
cdr3_aa: CASTGTANQPQHF; v_call: TRBV6-1; j_call: TRBJ1-5
cdr3_aa: CASSGPQVAYTF; v_call: TRBV2; j_call: TRBJ1-2
cdr3_aa: CASSFGYTEAFF; v_call: TRBV28; j_call: TRBJ1-1
cdr3_aa: CASRRQTTNEKLFF; v_call: TRBV2; j_call: TRBJ1-4
cdr3_aa: CASSLRQGVGTNEKLFF; v_call: TRBV7-9; j_call: TRBJ1-4
cdr3_aa: CASSPGRSSYNEQFF; v_call: TRBV18; j_call: TRBJ2-1
cdr3_aa: CASSSRRTFTDTQYF; v_call: TRBV5-1; j_call: TRBJ2-3
cdr3_aa: CASSLGLGTGTDTQYF; v_call: TRBV5-1; j_call: TRBJ2-3
cdr3_aa: CASSEAVGGTEAFF; v_call: TRBV6-1; j_call: TRBJ1-1
cdr3_aa: CASNLRAGSGNEKLFF; v_call: TRBV5-4; j_call: TRBJ1-4
cdr3_aa: CASSPRLAGADTQYF; v_call: TRBV7-9; j_call: TRBJ2-3
cdr3_aa: CASSLSATLNEQFF; v_call: TRBV2; j_call: TRBJ2-1
cdr3_aa: CASSVMALPGNEQFF; v_call: TRBV5-1; j_call: TRBJ2-1